Listed here are 31 T cell receptor beta chains from one sample, sequenced in a study of blood T cell repertoires in COVID-19. Assay: immunoSEQ multiplex PCR; the TCRdb copy retains only in-frame clones and omits some. The table includes some 150,000 clones, 65% to 85% detected once. The sequenced sample consisted of PBMCs or T cells enriched from blood (not recorded which). These receptors were obtained from a woman between 45 and 60 years old who had been exposed to COVID-19.

This sequence joins TRBV5-1 and TRBJ1-2; tentatively, D is TRBD1 (6 bases). Trimming took 0 bases from V and 4 from J, leaving 7 bases between them. The CDR3 consists of 13 residues. Germline V CDR1 and CDR2: SGHRS, YFSETQ. In DNA form, the CDR3 reads TGCGCCAGCAGCTTGGAGGGGGTCTATGGCTACACCTTC. The encoded protein is CASSLEGVYGYTF.

The chain couples TRBV7-2 to TRBJ1-1; no reliable D call. The CDR3 length is 15 residues. Germline V CDR1 and CDR2: SGHTA, FQGNSA. V was cut by 1 base and J by 0 bases, with 9 bases left in between. The CDR3 bases are TGTGCCAGCAGCTTAGAGAGGGTGTTGAACACTGAAGCTTTCTTT. This translates into CASSLERVLNTEAFF.

The chain is built from TRBV30 and TRBJ2-7; the match to TRBD1 covers 10 bases. Looked up from germline, CDR1 is GTSNPN and CDR2 is SVGIG (reference sequence). The CDR3 is made up of 15 amino acids. V was pared by 2 bases and J by 7 bases, with 11 bases of the junction left unmatched. The CDR3 loop reads CAWSRTGGNRVEQYF. CDR3 nucleotide sequence: TGTGCCTGGAGTAGGACAGGGGGTAATCGCGTTGAGCAGTACTTC.

This chain links TRBV7-9 with TRBJ1-2; 10 nucleotides agree with TRBD1. Germline V CDR1 and CDR2: SEHNR, FQNEAQ (reference sequence). The trim removed 5 bases at V and 5 bases at J, leaving 8 bases unmatched. The CDR3 has 15 residues. CDR3 DNA: TGTGCCAGCAGCCCTAGACAGGGGGCGCGGTATGGCTACACCTTC. It is translated as CASSPRQGARYGYTF.

CDR3 sequence: CASSIPGFGGYTF. For the CDR3, the DNA is TGTGCCAGTAGTATACCAGGGTTTGGTGGCTACACCTTC. J is TRBJ1-2 and V is TRBV19; D possibly corresponds to TRBD1 (5 bases). Germline assignment: CDR1 LNHDA and CDR2 SQIVND (reference sequence). V lost 2 bases to trimming and J lost 7 bases, with 11 bases between them. The length of the CDR3 is 13 residues.

The V gene is TRBV19, the J gene TRBJ2-6, with TRBD1 matching over 8 bases. This CDR3 region has 17 residues. The trim removed 5 bases at V and 3 bases at J, leaving 9 bases unmatched. Germline V lookup: CDR1 LNHDA, CDR2 SQIVND (reference sequence). The CDR3 loop reads CASSPSRDRLGANVLTF. CDR3 sequence (DNA): TGTGCCAGTAGTCCGTCCCGGGACAGGCTTGGGGCCAACGTCCTGACTTTC.

The chain recombines TRBV9 with TRBJ2-1, with TRBD2 as a possible D gene (6 bases). The CDR3 is made up of 15 amino acids. CDR1 and CDR2 (germline): SGDLS, YYNGEE. The V end was cut by 3 bases, the J end by 2 bases, with 12 bases between. The CDR3 DNA sequence: TGTGCCAGCAGCGCCGCCCAGCGGGCCTACAATGAGCAGTTCTTC. Encoded protein: CASSAAQRAYNEQFF.

The V gene is TRBV4-3, the J gene TRBJ1-6; TRBD1 matches 8 bases. The V gene end was trimmed by 3 bases and the J gene end by 4 bases; junction bases not matched to a gene: 5. The CDR3 extends over 16 amino acids. Per germline, CDR1 LGHNA and CDR2 YSLEER. CDR3 bases: TGCGCCAGCAGCCAGGACAGGGCCTCTTATAATTCACCCCTCCACTTT. It translates to CASSQDRASYNSPLHF.

The chain recombines TRBV30 with TRBJ1-5; D possibly corresponds to TRBD1 (5 bases). Germline-derived CDR1 and CDR2 are GTSNPN and SVGIG (reference sequence). The CDR3 has 12 amino acids. V was pared by 3 bases and J by 5 bases, with 8 bases between. The CDR3 sequence: CAWSWGDQPQHF. For the CDR3, the DNA is TGTGCCTGGAGCTGGGGGGATCAGCCCCAGCATTTT.

CDR3 DNA sequence: TGTGCCAGCAGTGAAGTGAGTAGGGCAGGGTTCTACTTC. It yields the protein CASSEVSRAGFYF. V is TRBV6-1 and J is TRBJ2-7, with a possible D match to TRBD1 (5 bases). Germline CDR1 and CDR2: MNHNS and SASEGT. The CDR3 contains 13 residues. Trimming shortened V by 1 base and J by 13 bases, and 17 bases separated the two germline ends.

This chain joins TRBV6-5 and TRBJ2-7, with 8 bases fitting TRBD1. The ends lost 6 bases at V and 2 bases at J; junction bases unmatched: 6. In germline, CDR1 is MNHEY, CDR2 SVGAGI. The CDR3 has 14 amino acids. This CDR3 is CASRMSTGAYEQYF. The CDR3 DNA sequence: TGTGCCAGCAGGATGTCGACAGGGGCCTACGAGCAGTACTTC.

The gene calls are TRBV9 and TRBJ1-1, with D possibly being TRBD1 (5 bases). V was pared by 0 bases and J by 1 base, with 16 bases between. The CDR3 length is 17 residues. From germline, CDR1 is SGDLS and CDR2 YYNGEE. The CDR3 sequence is CASSVGPSSTENTEAFF. The CDR3 DNA follows: TGTGCCAGCAGCGTAGGCCCATCTTCGACAGAGAACACTGAAGCTTTCTTT.

This clone was recorded once. V gene TRBV19 combines with J gene TRBJ1-2, with 7 bases fitting TRBD1. There are 13 residues in the CDR3. The junction had 7 bases not matched to a gene; V was cut back by 5 bases and J by 7 bases. Germline V CDR1 and CDR2: LNHDA, SQIVND (reference sequence). The CDR3 DNA follows: TGTGCCAGTAGTGTAAAAACAGGGGTTGGCTACACCTTC. Translation: CASSVKTGVGYTF.

The rearrangement links TRBV5-4 to TRBJ2-1; 9 nucleotides match TRBD1. Germline V CDR1 and CDR2: SGHNT, YYREEE (reference sequence). CDR3 length: 14 residues. Trimming removed 4 bases from V and 7 bases from J; junction bases left unmatched: 6. The CDR3 coding sequence is TGTGCCAGCAGCGACGGACAGGGGCGAAATGAGCAGTTCTTC. This translates into CASSDGQGRNEQFF.

At least ten counts were recorded for this clone. V and J are TRBV7-2 and TRBJ2-7, with TRBD2 matching over 8 bases. Germline values: CDR1 SGHTA, CDR2 FQGNSA. The V gene end was trimmed by 2 bases and the J gene end by 2 bases; junction bases not matched to a gene: 5. CDR3 length: 15 residues. The CDR3 DNA sequence: TGTGCCAGCAGCTTACAAAGCGGGGGCACCTACGAGCAGTACTTC. Its translation: CASSLQSGGTYEQYF. Supplemented by reference TRBV7-2 and TRBJ2-7, the full variable domain reads GAGVSQSPSNKVTEKGKDVELRCDPISGHTALYWYRQSLGQGLEFLIYFQGNSAPDKSGLPSDRFSAERTGGSVSTLTIQRTQQEDSAVYLCASSLQSGGTYEQYFGPGTRLTVT.

The gene calls are TRBV19 and TRBJ1-5, with 11 positions matching TRBD1. The V segment lost 6 bases and the J segment 6 bases; nucleotides outside the gene matches: 7. Per the germline V gene, CDR1 is LNHDA and CDR2 is SQIVND (reference sequence). The CDR3 totals 15 residues. The CDR3 DNA reads as TGTGCCAGTAGGGACAGGGGGCTTCTAAGTCAGCCCCAGCATTTT. Translation gives CASRDRGLLSQPQHF.

The rearrangement uses TRBV25-1 and TRBJ2-5, with D uncertain. The germline V gene encodes CDR1 MGHDK and CDR2 SYGVNS. The CDR3 runs 11 residues. Trimming pared 0 bases from V and 6 bases from J, leaving 2 bases between. In nucleotides, the CDR3 is TGTGCCAGCAGTGAATATAAGACCCAGTACTTC. It is translated as CASSEYKTQYF.

The rearrangement links TRBV19 to TRBJ1-2; D is perhaps TRBD1 (5 bases). CDR1 and CDR2 from the germline V gene are LNHDA and SQIVND (reference sequence). The CDR3 covers 15 residues. V was shortened by 0 bases and J by 5 bases, with 13 bases between the two germline ends. CDR3: CASSIDRGGAYGYTF. The CDR3 bases are TGTGCCAGTAGTATAGATCGGGGCGGGGCATATGGCTACACCTTC.

The rearrangement links TRBV19 to TRBJ2-7; 9 positions agree with TRBD1. Unmatched junction bases numbered 9, after V lost 4 bases and J lost 5 bases. Germline lookup yields CDR1 LNHDA and CDR2 SQIVND (reference sequence). The CDR3 runs 15 residues. The chain's CDR3 is CASSTLAGQGNEQYF. In nucleotides, the CDR3 is TGTGCCAGTAGTACCCTCGCGGGACAGGGTAACGAGCAGTACTTC.

This chain joins TRBV7-2 and TRBJ1-6; 7 bases line up with TRBD1. The CDR3 is 16 residues long. Trimming removed 1 base from V and 7 bases from J; junction bases left unmatched: 7. Germline CDR1 and CDR2: SGHTA and FQGNSA. The CDR3 protein is CASSLDGTGVNSPLHF. CDR3 DNA: TGTGCCAGCAGCTTAGATGGCACAGGGGTGAATTCACCCCTCCACTTT.

Only one count was recorded for this clone. The CDR3 coding sequence is TGCAGCGTTGGTTCAGGGGCGACGACTGGAAACACCATATATTTT. The encoded protein is CSVGSGATTGNTIYF. The rearrangement joins TRBV29-1 to TRBJ1-3, with a possible D match to TRBD1 (6 bases). This CDR3 spans 15 amino acids. Germline V CDR1 and CDR2: SQVTM, ANQGSEA. V lost 4 bases and J 2 bases, leaving 15 bases between the germline ends.

Worth noting for this clone: The sample carries other DNA sequences with the same CDR3. This chain connects TRBV12-3 or TRBV12-4 to TRBJ1-1; D is undetermined. CDR3 length: 13 amino acids. The ends were cut back, 2 bases at V and 1 base at J, with 5 bases in the middle. CDR3 nucleotide sequence: TGTGCCAGCAGTTTAAGAGGGAACACTGAAGCTTTCTTT. Encoded protein: CASSLRGNTEAFF.

The chain couples TRBV15 to TRBJ2-1, with 10 bases fitting TRBD1. This CDR3 region has 19 residues. The trim removed 4 bases at V and 0 bases at J, leaving 12 bases unmatched. Germline loops: CDR1 LNHNV, CDR2 YYDKDF (reference sequence). CDR3 residues: CATSTPRDRGKGSYNEQFF. The CDR3, as DNA: TGTGCCACCAGCACACCCCGGGACAGGGGCAAGGGCTCCTACAATGAGCAGTTCTTC.

This chain connects TRBV5-4 to TRBJ1-2; TRBD1 matches at 8 bases. The CDR3 loop spans 14 amino acids. V was clipped by 4 bases and J by 0 bases; unmatched bases: 2. Germline CDR1 reads SGHNT; CDR2 reads YYREEE (reference sequence). The CDR3 DNA reads as TGTGCCAGCAGCACCAGGGGGCCTAACTATGGCTACACCTTC. Translating gives CASSTRGPNYGYTF.

V is TRBV12-2 and J is TRBJ2-1; no DNA check was done on the table's D call, TRBD1. TRBV12-2 is tagged as a pseudogene. The CDR3 runs 11 residues. CDR3 DNA: TGTGCAAGTCGCCCCGGACAAGAGCAGTTCTTC. Its protein is CASRPGQEQFF.

The chain is built from TRBV5-3 and TRBJ1-4; D is unclear. TRBV5-3 is assigned to the ORF class and has an uncertain function. The CDR3 covers 16 residues. Trimming removed 5 bases at V and 3 bases at J, with 17 bases between. The CDR3 protein is CARRSGRWFPNEKLFF. The CDR3 coding sequence is TGTGCCAGAAGATCAGGCCGCTGGTTCCCTAATGAAAAACTGTTTTTT.

V and J are TRBV27 and TRBJ1-5, with unresolved D. CDR1 is MNHEY, CDR2 SMNVEV, per germline (reference sequence). The V and J ends lost 6 bases and 0 bases respectively, with 12 bases between them. The CDR3 contains 15 residues. The CDR3 DNA sequence: TGTGCCAGCAGGGGGTGGGGAGATAGCAATCAGCCCCAGCATTTT. Encoded protein: CASRGWGDSNQPQHF.

This clone was seen a handful of times. The genes are TRBV6-5 and TRBJ1-1; D is undetermined. The V end lost 6 bases, the J end lost 6 bases, and 14 bases lay between the germline ends. The CDR3 runs to 13 residues. Per the germline V gene, CDR1 is MNHEY and CDR2 is SVGAGI. The CDR3: CASSLHGGAEAFF. The CDR3 region has the DNA TGTGCCAGCAGCTTACACGGAGGCGCTGAAGCTTTCTTT.

The CDR3 DNA reads TGTGCCAGCAGCCCACAGACAGGATGGGGCTACACCTTC. Translation gives CASSPQTGWGYTF. The chain links TRBV7-8 to TRBJ1-2; D may be TRBD1 (6 bases). The CDR3 is made up of 13 amino acids. V was cut by 5 bases and J by 8 bases, with 15 bases left in between. Germline V gene sequence: CDR1 SGHVS, CDR2 FQNEAQ.

This chain connects TRBV5-4 to TRBJ2-1, with D uncertain. V dropped 0 bases and J dropped 0 bases, with 10 bases sitting between them. The CDR3 has 16 amino acids. Germline V lookup: CDR1 SGHNT, CDR2 YYREEE (reference sequence). The DNA for the CDR3 is TGTGCCAGCAGCTTGGCACGCAAGAGCTCCTACAATGAGCAGTTCTTC. Translating gives CASSLARKSSYNEQFF.

The CDR3 protein is CASSEYGEAGGYTF. The DNA for the CDR3 is TGCGCCAGCAGTGAGTACGGGGAGGCAGGGGGCTACACCTTC. The chain joins TRBV10-2 to TRBJ1-2; a possible D gene is TRBD1 (5 bases). V was cut by 1 base and J by 8 bases, with 14 bases left in between. The CDR3 consists of 14 residues. Germline lookup yields CDR1 WSHSY and CDR2 SAAADI.